Below, 32 T cell receptor beta chains from the same sample are listed, as sequenced in a study of blood T cells in healthy people across ages (dated by TCRdb to 2013 to 2016). Libraries came from 5' RACE. The instrument was an Illumina HiSeq 2500. The second PCR ran for about 6 to 11 cycles and used a J-beta primer mix along with a sample-barcoded 5' primer. TCRdb cleaned the public reads at Q25 with fastp, built clones with MiXCR and kept in-frame beta chains. When rows share a CDR3 protein, they turn into one entry using the most common DNA and genes. This sample holds roughly 800,000 distinct CDR3 sequences; about a quarter were observed only once. The ten top clones hold 3% of the sample. In addition, the sample was reused for a study of T cells of mothers and their children.

The specimen was blood. The receptors here all came from a boy aged 5-17 years in good health.

This chain joins TRBV6-6 and TRBJ1-4, with 9 bases aligning to TRBD1. From germline, CDR1 is MNHNY and CDR2 SVGAGI (reference sequence). The CDR3 covers 15 residues. V was pared by 4 bases and J by 4 bases, with 4 bases of the junction left unmatched. CDR3 sequence: CASSSLDRGNEKLFF. CDR3 nucleotide sequence: TGTGCCAGCAGTTCCTTGGACAGGGGTAATGAAAAACTGTTTTTT.

This clonotype was picked up a small number of times. The V call is TRBV5-1, the J call TRBJ2-2, with TRBD1 matching over 9 bases. The CDR3 extends over 15 amino acids. Unmatched junction bases numbered 4, after V lost 3 bases and J lost 4 bases. Germline CDR1 is SGHRS and CDR2 is YFSETQ. The CDR3 nucleotides read TGCGCCAGCAGCTACAGGGGGCAGAGCACCGGGGAGCTGTTTTTT. Its protein product is CASSYRGQSTGELFF.

The chain couples TRBV20-1 to TRBJ2-5, with D possibly TRBD1 on 5 matching bases. Germline values: CDR1 DFQATT, CDR2 SNEGSKA (reference sequence). The CDR3 covers 13 residues. V lost 3 bases and J 4 bases, leaving 12 bases between the germline ends. The CDR3 DNA reads as TGCAGTGCTAGTGGGCAGGGCAGAGAGACCCAGTACTTC. It encodes CSASGQGRETQYF.

The rearrangement uses TRBV20-1 and TRBJ2-7; no definite D call. Between the trimmed V and J ends, which lost 2 bases and 1 base, there was a span of 6 bases. Germline V gene sequence: CDR1 DFQATT, CDR2 SNEGSKA (reference sequence). The CDR3 sequence is 12 residues long. CDR3 sequence (DNA): TGCAGTGCTAGAACTACTTCCTACGAGCAGTACTTC. Amino acid sequence: CSARTTSYEQYF.

This clonotype was seen more than once but under ten times. This chain joins TRBV20-1 and TRBJ2-3; 8 nucleotides align to TRBD2. Germline V gene lookup returns CDR1 DFQATT and CDR2 SNEGSKA (reference sequence). Unmatched junction bases numbered 3, after V lost 1 base and J lost 3 bases. The CDR3 loop spans 14 amino acids. The CDR3 sequence is CSARAGGETDTQYF. CDR3 bases: TGCAGTGCTAGAGCGGGAGGGGAGACAGATACGCAGTATTTT.

The chain joins TRBV5-1 to TRBJ2-7; 9 positions agree with TRBD1. The V gene's germline CDR1 is SGHRS and CDR2 YFSETQ. Germline trimming cut 4 bases from V and 0 bases from J; bases unmatched to any gene: 5. The CDR3 has 15 residues. CDR3 amino acids: CASSGQDRGSYEQYF. CDR3 sequence (DNA): TGCGCCAGCAGCGGCCAGGACAGGGGCTCCTACGAGCAGTACTTC.

The CDR3 sequence is CASTRSRDTQYF. The CDR3, as DNA: TGTGCCAGCACTCGCAGTCGGGATACGCAGTATTTT. This chain joins TRBV12-3 or TRBV12-4 and TRBJ2-3, with D unclear. Between the trimmed V and J ends, which lost 7 bases and 6 bases, there was a span of 11 bases. The CDR3 runs 12 residues.

This clonotype has a handful of counts. CDR3 coding DNA: TGTGCCACCAGCAGAGGTCGAAGCAATCAGCCCCAGCATTTT. As protein: CATSRGRSNQPQHF. The rearrangement links TRBV15 to TRBJ1-5; D gene unclear. In germline, CDR1 is LNHNV, CDR2 YYDKDF (reference sequence). This CDR3 is built from 14 residues. V lost 1 base to trimming and J lost 1 base, with 5 bases between them. Full variable domain (missing parts from reference TRBV15 and TRBJ1-5): DAMVIQNPRYQVTQFGKPVTLSCSQTLNHNVMYWYQQKSSQAPKLLFHYYDKDFNNEADTPDNFQSRRPNTSFCFLDIRSPGLGDTAMYLCATSRGRSNQPQHFGDGTRLSIL.

The CDR3 region is CASSLDTRAAYTF. In DNA form, the CDR3 reads TGTGCCAGCAGCTTGGACACCAGGGCGGCCTACACCTTC. The rearrangement joins TRBV5-6 to TRBJ1-2, with D tentatively TRBD1 (5 bases). The V gene lost 0 bases and the J gene lost 10 bases, with 13 bases spanning the gap. This CDR3 region has 13 residues. From germline, CDR1 is SGHDT and CDR2 YYEEEE.

This clonotype was detected only a few times. One junction end does not reproduce the germline sequence, and a read error may be involved. V gene TRBV19 combines with J gene TRBJ1-2; D might be TRBD1 (5 bases). Germline loops: CDR1 LNHDA, CDR2 SQIVND (reference sequence). The CDR3 spans 15 residues. The DNA for the CDR3 is TGCGCCAGTAGTATAGATGCAGGGAAGGCCTATGGCTACACCTTC. Protein: CASSIDAGKAYGYTF. Full variable domain (remainder filled in from reference TRBV19 and TRBJ1-2): DGGITQSPKYLFRKEGQNVTLSCEQNLNHDAMYWYRQDPGQGLRLIYYSQIVNDFQKGDIAEGYSVSREKKESFPLTVTSAQKNPTAFYLCASSIDAGKAYGYTFGSGTRLTVV.

In this sample, this clonotype turned up a few times. The chain employs TRBV29-1 and TRBJ2-3; 9 bases map to TRBD2. The trim removed 4 bases at V and 4 bases at J, leaving 9 bases unmatched. This CDR3 is built from 15 residues. Per germline, CDR1 SQVTM and CDR2 ANQGSEA. The CDR3 spells CSVVGQREVADTQYF. The DNA of the CDR3 is TGCAGCGTTGTTGGCCAGCGGGAGGTCGCAGATACGCAGTATTTT.

The V call is TRBV2, the J call TRBJ1-1; no reliable D call. The CDR3 has 12 amino acids. Germline CDR1 and CDR2: SNHLY and FYNNEI. The ends were cut back, 6 bases at V and 6 bases at J, with 11 bases in the middle. CDR3: CASRDGLAEAFF. For the CDR3, the DNA is TGTGCCAGCAGGGACGGTCTGGCTGAAGCTTTCTTT.

This chain links TRBV10-3 with TRBJ2-7; perhaps TRBD1 as D (6 bases). V lost 5 bases, J lost 6 bases, and 14 bases lay in between. This CDR3 contains 13 residues. The germline gives CDR1 ENHRY, CDR2 SYGVKD. The chain's CDR3 is CAISPGQWGEQYF. CDR3 coding DNA: TGTGCCATCAGTCCGGGACAATGGGGCGAGCAGTACTTC.

At least ten counts were recorded for this clonotype. The genes are TRBV7-6 and TRBJ2-3, with D perhaps TRBD2 (7 bases). The CDR3 covers 14 residues. Deletions cut 2 bases from V and 4 bases from J, with 10 bases between. Per the germline V gene, CDR1 is SGHVS and CDR2 is FNYEAQ. The CDR3: CASSLTGGPDTQYF. The CDR3 coding sequence is TGTGCCAGCAGCTTAACGGGGGGCCCAGATACGCAGTATTTT.

This clonotype turned up a few times. The CDR3 reads CASSPHYGKLFF. For the CDR3, the DNA is TGTGCCAGCAGCCCTCACTACGGAAAACTGTTTTTT. This chain connects TRBV9 to TRBJ1-4, with D unresolved. Germline V lookup: CDR1 SGDLS, CDR2 YYNGEE. The V end was cut by 4 bases, the J end by 10 bases, with 11 bases between. CDR3 length: 12 amino acids.

This clonotype has a handful of counts. The CDR3 loop is CASGPRDGNQPQHF. The CDR3, as DNA: TGTGCCAGTGGGCCCAGGGACGGCAATCAGCCCCAGCATTTT. The rearrangement links TRBV19 to TRBJ1-5; D may be TRBD1 (5 bases). The CDR3 is 14 residues long. Looked up from germline, CDR1 is LNHDA and CDR2 is SQIVND (reference sequence). The germline V and J ends were trimmed by 8 bases and 2 bases, with 13 bases remaining between them.

V usage is TRBV5-1 and J usage is TRBJ1-5; D is ambiguous. CDR1 SGHRS and CDR2 YFSETQ come from the germline V gene. The CDR3 length is 16 residues. With 0 bases removed from V and 7 bases from J, the gap between germline ends came to 17 bases. CDR3 in DNA: TGCGCCAGCAGCTTGGGTTTAAGGACGGAGAACCAGCCCCAGCATTTT. Translation: CASSLGLRTENQPQHF.

This clonotype has ten or more counts. This chain links TRBV7-2 with TRBJ2-5; 11 bases align to TRBD2. The CDR3 sequence is 15 residues long. V dropped 5 bases and J dropped 5; count of bases not matched to a gene: 7. Germline assignment: CDR1 SGHTA and CDR2 FQGNSA. Here the CDR3 DNA reads TGTGCCAGCAGCCCGATTGGGACTAGCGGTGAGACCCAGTACTTC. Amino acids: CASSPIGTSGETQYF.

The rearrangement links TRBV11-2 to TRBJ2-3; 7 bases are shared with TRBD2. Looked up from germline, CDR1 is SGHAT and CDR2 is FQNNGV. Trimming at V came to 8 bases and at J to 5 bases, leaving 13 bases not matched to a gene. The CDR3 length is 15 residues. The CDR3 protein is CASLGVAGSRDTQYF. The DNA of the CDR3 is TGTGCCAGCCTCGGGGTAGCGGGTTCCCGAGATACGCAGTATTTT.

Points on this clonotype: The CDR3 end shows no conserved phenylalanine or tryptophan, and so a read error is likely. The chain has TRBV11-2 and TRBJ2-5; D is uncertain. The ends were cut back, 3 bases at V and 4 bases at J, with 3 bases in the middle. Germline loops: CDR1 SGHAT, CDR2 FQNNGV. This CDR3 comprises 11 residues. The CDR3 loop reads CASSFRETQYL. DNA for the CDR3: TGTGCCAGCAGCTTCAGAGAGACCCAGTACCTC.

This clonotype was found a few times. The chain uses TRBV5-1 and TRBJ2-2; the D gene is possibly TRBD2 (5 bases). The germline V gene encodes CDR1 SGHRS and CDR2 YFSETQ. With 7 bases removed from V and 3 bases from J, the gap between germline ends came to 19 bases. The CDR3 loop spans 16 amino acids. CDR3 in amino acids: CASAGGPDRDTGELFF. As DNA, the CDR3 is TGCGCCAGCGCCGGAGGCCCAGATCGCGACACCGGGGAGCTGTTTTTT.

This clonotype appeared a few times. The J gene is TRBJ2-1, the V gene TRBV7-3, with a weak D call TRBD2 (6 bases). CDR3 size: 15 residues. V lost 2 bases, J lost 6 bases, and 14 bases lay in between. Germline lookup yields CDR1 SGHTA and CDR2 FQGTGA. CDR3 sequence reads: CASSLGGALLNEQFF. The CDR3 region has the DNA TGTGCCAGCAGCTTAGGCGGGGCTCTTCTCAATGAGCAGTTCTTC.

The genes are TRBV11-1 and TRBJ2-2, with D perhaps TRBD1 (6 bases). CDR3 length: 16 amino acids. The germline CDR1 and CDR2 sequences are SGHAT and FQDESV (reference sequence). V gave up 4 bases and J gave up 5 bases, with 17 bases separating them. The CDR3 DNA sequence: TGTGCCAGCAGCTGGGGGCAGGGAGTACAGACCGGGGAGCTGTTTTTT. Translation gives CASSWGQGVQTGELFF.

V usage is TRBV15 and J usage is TRBJ1-4; tentative D call: TRBD1 (6 bases). The CDR3 is made up of 14 amino acids. The V and J ends lost 1 base and 8 bases respectively, with 11 bases between them. Germline CDR1 LNHNV, CDR2 YYDKDF (reference sequence). CDR3 protein: CATSRGGTNEKLFF. CDR3 DNA: TGTGCCACCAGCAGAGGGGGGACAAACGAAAAACTGTTTTTT. Full variable domain (missing parts from reference TRBV15 and TRBJ1-4): DAMVIQNPRYQVTQFGKPVTLSCSQTLNHNVMYWYQQKSSQAPKLLFHYYDKDFNNEADTPDNFQSRRPNTSFCFLDIRSPGLGDTAMYLCATSRGGTNEKLFFGSGTQLSVL.

The CDR3 here is CASIRTGNYGYTF. For the CDR3, the DNA is TGTGCCAGCATTAGGACAGGAAACTATGGCTACACCTTC. The rearrangement uses TRBV7-9 and TRBJ1-2, with 7 positions matching TRBD1. The CDR3 totals 13 residues. The germline gives CDR1 SEHNR, CDR2 FQNEAQ (reference sequence). J lost 2 bases, V lost 7 bases, and 4 bases had no gene match.

This clonotype appeared a few times. The chain links TRBV7-6 to TRBJ2-5; 9 bases line up with TRBD1. The tail of the sequence fits TRBJ2-7 better, so the J call may be wrong. The CDR3 covers 16 residues. The germline gives CDR1 SGHVS, CDR2 FNYEAQ. In DNA, the CDR3 is TGTGCCAGCAGTTATCTTTCGACAGGGGGAAACTACGAGCAGTACTTC. It codes for CASSYLSTGGNYEQYF.

The chain is built from TRBV28 and TRBJ2-6; TRBD1 matches at 7 bases. The V segment lost 5 bases and the J segment 3 bases; nucleotides outside the gene matches: 7. CDR1 MDHEN and CDR2 SYDVKM come from the germline V gene. This CDR3 spans 16 amino acids. CDR3 protein: CASSSPSGGGANVLTF. DNA for the CDR3: TGTGCCAGCAGTAGCCCTTCAGGGGGTGGGGCCAACGTCCTGACTTTC.

The chain couples TRBV7-9 to TRBJ2-3, with no clear D. The CDR3 is made up of 14 amino acids. CDR1 is SEHNR and CDR2 is FQNEAQ in the germline V gene (reference sequence). Trimming took 7 bases from V and 2 from J, leaving 13 bases between them. CDR3 region: CASMGNPSTDTQYF. As DNA, the CDR3 is TGTGCCAGCATGGGGAACCCGTCCACAGATACGCAGTATTTT.

As to this clonotype: The germline gene is not matched at one end of the junction; a read error may be the cause. The V and J genes are TRBV9 and TRBJ2-4; a possible D gene is TRBD2 (6 bases). In germline, CDR1 is SGDLS, CDR2 YYNGEE. This CDR3 is built from 15 residues. The CDR3 loop reads CASSLDSGAKTIQYF. The CDR3 region has the DNA TGTGCCAGCAGCCTTGATAGCGGAGCCAAAACCATTCAGTACTTC.

This clonotype was seen a handful of times. The chain recombines TRBV20-1 with TRBJ1-3; D is undetermined. Per germline, CDR1 DFQATT and CDR2 SNEGSKA (reference sequence). There are 14 residues in the CDR3. Deletions cut 0 bases from V and 4 bases from J, with 10 bases between. CDR3 in DNA: TGCAGTGCTAGAGATAGCCAACAGGGAAACACCATATATTTT. This translates into CSARDSQQGNTIYF.

This clonotype has just a few counts. The rearrangement joins TRBV6-1 to TRBJ2-3; 10 bases fit TRBD2. CDR1 and CDR2 (germline): MNHNS, SASEGT. There are 14 residues in the CDR3. V lost 5 bases to trimming and J lost 3 bases; unmatched junction nucleotides: 2. The CDR3 sequence is CASSLAGVTDTQYF. CDR3 DNA sequence: TGTGCCAGCAGTCTAGCGGGGGTTACAGATACGCAGTATTTT.

This clonotype has a handful of counts. This chain joins TRBV6-8 and TRBJ2-4, with D possibly called TRBD1 or TRBD2 (5 bases each). The CDR3 sequence is 15 residues long. V lost 3 bases, J lost 5 bases, and 14 bases lay in between. Germline CDR1 and CDR2: MNHGY and SAAAGT. CDR3 residues: CASSYRDEEENIQYF. The CDR3 nucleotides are TGTGCCAGCAGTTATAGGGACGAGGAGGAAAACATTCAGTACTTC.